One and the same sample provided the 23 T cell receptor beta chains below, sequenced in a study of CD8 T cells in ankylosing spondylitis. General study results and limits: What appeared characteristic of ankylosing spondylitis blood was a TCR beta motif of fewer than ten highly homologous variants.

TCRdb passed the 5' RACE reads through MiXCR, listing each CDR3 protein once. The sample has hundreds of thousands of distinct CDR3 sequences, over 15% seen once; the top ten hold approximately 1%. These receptors' antigens are unknown. The specimen sequenced was blood, either unsorted or a sorted T cell fraction (not recorded which). The source of these receptors is a male donor with ankylosing spondylitis.

The chain joins TRBV6-5 to TRBJ1-4, with D perhaps matching TRBD1 (5 bases). The germline V and J ends were trimmed by 2 bases and 8 bases, with 24 bases remaining between them. The length of the CDR3 is 18 residues. Germline V gives CDR1 MNHEY, CDR2 SVGAGI. CDR3 in DNA: TGTGCCAGCAGTTACACAGGAAGAACGGGGAGTCAACGGGAAAAACTGTTTTTT. Translating gives CASSYTGRTGSQREKLFF.

J is TRBJ2-1 and V is TRBV5-1; D perhaps matches TRBD1 (5 bases). CDR1 and CDR2 from the germline V gene are SGHRS and YFSETQ. The CDR3 totals 14 residues. Trimming stripped 4 bases from V and 5 bases from J, with 13 bases between. In DNA, the CDR3 is TGCGCCAGCAGCATCAGGGCGGCCAACAATGAGCAGTTCTTC. The encoded protein is CASSIRAANNEQFF.

This clonotype was counted a few times. V is TRBV28 and J is TRBJ2-1, with TRBD1 as a possible D gene (5 bases). From germline, CDR1 is MDHEN and CDR2 SYDVKM. The V gene lost 11 bases and the J gene lost 7 bases, with 12 bases spanning the gap. This CDR3 spans 11 amino acids. CDR3: CAARGTNEQFF. CDR3 in DNA: TGTGCCGCAAGGGGTACTAATGAGCAGTTCTTC.

The CDR3 nucleotides read TGTGCCAGCAGCCAGTCGAATGGAAACACCATATATTTT. Translating gives CASSQSNGNTIYF. The rearrangement joins TRBV3-1 to TRBJ1-3; D not certain. In germline, CDR1 is LGHDT, CDR2 YNNKEL (reference sequence). The CDR3 consists of 13 residues. V shed 3 bases and J shed 3 bases, with 6 bases lying between them.

The chain couples TRBV7-9 to TRBJ1-1, with D maybe TRBD1 (5 bases). The V gene lost 1 base and the J gene lost 4 bases, with 16 bases spanning the gap. Looked up from germline, CDR1 is SEHNR and CDR2 is FQNEAQ (reference sequence). The CDR3 is 16 amino acids. The CDR3 protein is CASSLELIQVPTEAFF. In nucleotides, the CDR3 is TGTGCCAGCAGCTTAGAGTTGATACAGGTCCCCACTGAAGCTTTCTTT.

This clonotype was counted a few times. This chain links TRBV7-3 with TRBJ2-1, with D unclear. Per germline, CDR1 SGHTA and CDR2 FQGTGA. V dropped 5 bases and J dropped 5 bases, with 7 bases sitting between them. The CDR3 extends over 12 amino acids. The DNA for the CDR3 is TGTGCCAGCAGCCGAGGAGACAATGAGCAGTTCTTC. Protein product: CASSRGDNEQFF.

The chain couples TRBV30 to TRBJ1-2, with 11 bases that match TRBD1. Germline loops: CDR1 GTSNPN, CDR2 SVGIG (reference sequence). CDR3 length: 14 residues. V was pared by 4 bases and J by 4 bases, with 5 bases of the junction left unmatched. CDR3 sequence: CAWIRDRGFYGYTF. The CDR3 DNA reads as TGTGCCTGGATACGGGACAGGGGGTTCTATGGCTACACCTTC.

The rearrangement links TRBV10-3 to TRBJ1-2; TRBD1 matches 7 bases. The CDR3 extends over 16 amino acids. V was pared by 4 bases and J by 7 bases, with 15 bases of the junction left unmatched. Germline V gene lookup returns CDR1 ENHRY and CDR2 SYGVKD. CDR3 residues: CAISGPPTGNIFGYTF. In nucleotides, the CDR3 is TGTGCCATCAGTGGGCCTCCGACAGGGAACATCTTTGGCTACACCTTC.

In the case of this clonotype: The junction shows a germline mismatch at one end, possibly a read error. The chain uses TRBV20-1 and TRBJ2-2, with a possible D match to TRBD1 (6 bases). The CDR3 consists of 15 residues. The V gene's germline CDR1 is DFQATT and CDR2 SNEGSKA (reference sequence). CDR3: CSAQQGDANAGELFF. CDR3 nucleotide sequence: TGCAGTGCTCAACAGGGTGACGCGAACGCCGGGGAGCTGTTTTTT.

This clonotype has a count of ten or more. The CDR3 loop is CASSLAAIMGGYTF. The CDR3 coding sequence is TGTGCCAGCAGCTTAGCGGCTATCATGGGTGGCTACACCTTC. The chain uses TRBV7-9 and TRBJ1-2; D gene unclear. This CDR3 is 14 amino acids long. The V end lost 0 bases, the J end lost 7 bases, and 12 bases lay between the germline ends. CDR1 and CDR2 from the germline V gene are SEHNR and FQNEAQ (reference sequence).

This clonotype was seen many times. The gene calls are TRBV29-1 and TRBJ2-5, with 11 bases that match TRBD1. Germline V gene lookup returns CDR1 SQVTM and CDR2 ANQGSEA. The length of the CDR3 is 16 residues. V gave up 6 bases and J gave up 2 bases; unmatched junction bases: 11. The CDR3 DNA reads as TGCAGCGTCCCCGGGACAGGGGGTTGGAGACAAGAGACCCAGTACTTC. Translation: CSVPGTGGWRQETQYF.

The V gene is TRBV3-1, the J gene TRBJ1-5; a possible D gene is TRBD1 (6 bases). The CDR3 is 16 residues long. V lost 0 bases to trimming and J lost 5 bases, with 14 bases between them. Germline V CDR1 and CDR2: LGHDT, YNNKEL (reference sequence). The CDR3 loop reads CASSQEGKGVDQPQHF. In nucleotides, the CDR3 is TGTGCCAGCAGCCAAGAGGGGAAGGGGGTCGATCAGCCCCAGCATTTT.

This chain links TRBV6-1 with TRBJ2-5; possible D gene TRBD2, 6 bases. V dropped 6 bases and J dropped 0 bases, with 17 bases sitting between them. Looked up from germline, CDR1 is MNHNS and CDR2 is SASEGT. The length of the CDR3 is 16 residues. The CDR3 nucleotides read TGTGCCAGCAGAGTTAGGGGCACTAGCAACCAAGAGACCCAGTACTTC. Amino acid sequence: CASRVRGTSNQETQYF.

This clonotype was counted only a few times. The chain links TRBV6-5 to TRBJ2-7, with D perhaps matching TRBD2 (6 bases). This CDR3 region has 14 residues. The germline V and J ends were trimmed by 3 bases and 3 bases, with 12 bases remaining between them. CDR1 is MNHEY and CDR2 is SVGAGI in the germline V gene. The CDR3 reads CASSYGGNLYEQYF. The CDR3 nucleotides read TGTGCCAGCAGTTATGGGGGGAATCTCTACGAGCAGTACTTC.

The chain uses TRBV2 and TRBJ1-2; D is uncertain. CDR1 and CDR2 (germline): SNHLY, FYNNEI. CDR3 length equals 15 residues. Trimming left V 4 bases short and J 4 bases short, with 16 bases between. As DNA, the CDR3 is TGTGCCAGCAGTGGTACTGATCTAGTCTCCTATGGCTACACCTTC. This translates into CASSGTDLVSYGYTF.

This clonotype was observed a few times. The chain employs TRBV27 and TRBJ1-1, with 8 bases identical to TRBD1. The CDR3 is made up of 13 amino acids. Germline V gene lookup returns CDR1 MNHEY and CDR2 SMNVEV (reference sequence). Losses at the gene ends were 10 bases for V and 6 bases for J; bases not matched to a gene: 10. CDR3 coding DNA: TGTGCCACCTGGACAGGGCTGTCCCCTGAAGCTTTCTTT. Its protein product is CATWTGLSPEAFF.

The V gene is TRBV9, the J gene TRBJ1-1; no reliable D call. In germline, CDR1 is SGDLS, CDR2 YYNGEE. The V end was cut by 3 bases, the J end by 6 bases, with 30 bases between. This CDR3 region has 19 residues. In nucleotides, the CDR3 is TGTGCCAGCAGCGCCTCAATGAGGAGGTCGGAATCCGGGAGGGCTGAAGCTTTCTTT. It yields the protein CASSASMRRSESGRAEAFF. Drawing the rest from reference TRBV9 and TRBJ1-1, the complete variable domain is DSGVTQTPKHLITATGQRVTLRCSPRSGDLSVYWYQQSLDQGLQFLIQYYNGEERAKGNILERFSAQQFPDLHSELNLSSLELGDSALYFCASSASMRRSESGRAEAFFGQGTRLTVV.

The rearrangement uses TRBV5-1 and TRBJ1-1; D unclear. CDR3 size: 14 residues. From germline, CDR1 is SGHRS and CDR2 YFSETQ. The ends were cut back, 0 bases at V and 3 bases at J, with 9 bases in the middle. Here the CDR3 reads CASSLEWLDTEAFF. In nucleotides, the CDR3 is TGCGCCAGCAGCTTGGAGTGGTTGGACACTGAAGCTTTCTTT.

Here the CDR3 DNA reads TGTGCCAGCAGCCAAGACGCCAGGATACTTCCTGGAAACACCATATATTTT. Amino acids: CASSQDARILPGNTIYF. The J gene is TRBJ1-3, the V gene TRBV4-2; D not certain. V dropped 0 bases and J dropped 2 bases, with 14 bases sitting between them. CDR3 length: 17 amino acids. Germline V gives CDR1 LGHNA, CDR2 YNFKEQ.

The chain uses TRBV11-2 and TRBJ1-6; D not resolved. Germline V gene sequence: CDR1 SGHAT, CDR2 FQNNGV. The CDR3 is 17 residues long. V was clipped by 1 base and J by 6 bases, with 16 bases between them. CDR3 coding DNA: TGTGCCAGCAGCTTAGGGATGAGGGCAGCAAGTAATTCACCCCTCCACTTT. This sequence encodes CASSLGMRAASNSPLHF.

V usage is TRBV6-5 and J usage is TRBJ2-3; 10 nucleotides match TRBD2. Trimming at V came to 0 bases and at J to 8 bases, leaving 8 bases not matched to a gene. Germline-derived CDR1 and CDR2 are MNHEY and SVGAGI. The CDR3 extends over 16 amino acids. CDR3 in DNA: TGTGCCAGCAGTTACTCGAGGCTAGCGGGAGACGGTACGCAGTATTTT. It translates to CASSYSRLAGDGTQYF.

The J gene is TRBJ1-1, the V gene TRBV12-3 or TRBV12-4, with D hard to call. Trimming left V 2 bases short and J 1 base short, with 11 bases between. This CDR3 has 15 amino acids. CDR3 amino acids: CASSLSGTKNTEAFF. The CDR3 DNA reads as TGTGCCAGCAGTTTATCGGGAACCAAGAACACTGAAGCTTTCTTT.

This clonotype was observed a few times. V usage is TRBV11-2 and J usage is TRBJ1-1, with D perhaps matching TRBD1 (5 bases). Germline V CDR1 and CDR2: SGHAT, FQNNGV. Trimming removed 2 bases at V and 3 bases at J, with 10 bases between. The CDR3 has 14 residues. For the CDR3, the DNA is TGTGCCAGCAGCTTACGAAGGGGATACACTGAAGCTTTCTTT. This translates into CASSLRRGYTEAFF.